The next 32 T cell receptor beta chains were all read from a single sample in a study of blood T cell repertoires in COVID-19. Assay used: immunoSEQ multiplex PCR; TCRdb lists only in-frame clones, some missing. This repertoire shows some 150,000 clones, around four fifths found once; its top ten account for 2.5% to 3%. Sequenced sample: peripheral blood. The receptor source for this set is a woman in her forties with active or convalescent COVID-19.

This clone was recorded a few times. This sequence joins TRBV7-6 and TRBJ2-2, with unresolved D. The CDR3 is made up of 15 amino acids. Looked up from germline, CDR1 is SGHVS and CDR2 is FNYEAQ. V was shortened by 1 base and J by 6 bases, with 12 bases between the two germline ends. The CDR3 is CASSLGGTDAGELFF. The CDR3 DNA follows: TGTGCCAGCAGCTTAGGTGGAACAGACGCCGGGGAGCTGTTTTTT.

This chain joins TRBV13 and TRBJ2-6; D gene unclear. The CDR3 has 17 residues. The germline V and J ends were trimmed by 0 bases and 0 bases, with 9 bases remaining between them. The germline V gene encodes CDR1 PRHDT and CDR2 FYEKMQ (reference sequence). CDR3 sequence (DNA): TGTGCCAGCAGCTTAGGGACTCTAAGCTCTGGGGCCAACGTCCTGACTTTC. Amino acids: CASSLGTLSSGANVLTF.

The rearrangement joins TRBV9 to TRBJ1-6; D not resolved. Germline lookup yields CDR1 SGDLS and CDR2 YYNGEE. Deletions cut 0 bases from V and 0 bases from J, with 7 bases between. The CDR3 is 16 amino acids. The DNA of the CDR3 is TGTGCCAGCAGCGTAGATAGGAGCTCCTATAATTCACCCCTCCACTTT. It translates to CASSVDRSSYNSPLHF.

The chain is built from TRBV28 and TRBJ1-1; D not resolved. CDR1 and CDR2 from the germline V gene are MDHEN and SYDVKM. V lost 5 bases and J 9 bases, leaving 13 bases between the germline ends. The CDR3 is 12 amino acids. The CDR3 spells CASSPGGWKAFF. The CDR3 bases are TGTGCCAGCAGTCCCGGCGGTTGGAAAGCTTTCTTT.

This chain connects TRBV29-1 to TRBJ2-3, with 9 bases lining up with TRBD2. The germline V gene has CDR1 SQVTM and CDR2 ANQGSEA. This CDR3 has 16 residues. With V trimmed by 3 bases and J by 0 bases, 7 bases remained unmatched. CDR3 region: CSVDVAGEPSTDTQYF. Here the CDR3 DNA reads TGCAGCGTTGATGTAGCGGGGGAACCTAGCACAGATACGCAGTATTTT.

CDR3 amino acids: CASSQDLSRGDTQYF. The CDR3 bases are TGCGCCAGCAGCCAAGATTTGAGCAGGGGAGATACGCAGTATTTT. The V call is TRBV4-3, the J call TRBJ2-3, with D tentatively TRBD1 (6 bases). The CDR3 sequence is 15 residues long. Germline CDR1 LGHNA, CDR2 YSLEER. V lost 0 bases, J lost 5 bases, and 12 bases lay in between.

This clone is a singleton in its sample. The gene calls are TRBV18 and TRBJ1-1; D gene unclear. Germline CDR1 and CDR2: KGHSH and LQKENI. The CDR3 extends over 16 amino acids. Trimming stripped 0 bases from V and 0 bases from J, with 11 bases between. The CDR3 DNA reads as TGTGCCAGCTCACCACCGTACATCGGGATGAACACTGAAGCTTTCTTT. Translating it yields CASSPPYIGMNTEAFF.

This chain links TRBV5-6 with TRBJ1-6; TRBD1 matches at 7 bases. Losses at the gene ends were 4 bases for V and 11 bases for J; bases not matched to a gene: 12. CDR1 SGHDT and CDR2 YYEEEE come from the germline V gene. The CDR3 runs 15 residues. The CDR3 coding sequence is TGTGCCAGCAGCCCGGAGGGGGCAGGGGGTACACCCCTCCACTTT. This encodes CASSPEGAGGTPLHF.

This sequence joins TRBV30 and TRBJ2-7; D perhaps matches TRBD2 (6 bases). V lost 1 base, J lost 7 bases, and 11 bases lay in between. CDR3 length equals 12 residues. In germline, CDR1 is GTSNPN, CDR2 SVGIG (reference sequence). The CDR3 DNA sequence: TGTGCCTGGAGTGCTTCCCGGGGGGAGCAGTACTTC. Protein: CAWSASRGEQYF.

The gene calls are TRBV6-6 and TRBJ2-1; TRBD2 agrees at 7 bases. CDR1 MNHNY and CDR2 SVGAGI come from the germline V gene (reference sequence). Trimming removed 5 bases from V and 3 bases from J; junction bases left unmatched: 7. The CDR3 has 15 residues. In nucleotides, the CDR3 is TGTGCCAGCAGTCTGACTAGCCGAGACTACAATGAGCAGTTCTTC. It encodes CASSLTSRDYNEQFF.

The J gene is TRBJ2-7, the V gene TRBV10-3, with D possibly TRBD2 on 6 matching bases. The CDR3 runs 14 residues. V was pared by 7 bases and J by 2 bases, with 15 bases between. The germline V gene has CDR1 ENHRY and CDR2 SYGVKD. Here the CDR3 DNA reads TGTGCCATCAAAGGGTCGGGGGAGACCTACGAGCAGTACTTC. Amino acid sequence: CAIKGSGETYEQYF.

This sequence joins TRBV2 and TRBJ1-6; TRBD1 aligns across 7 bases. Germline values: CDR1 SNHLY, CDR2 FYNNEI. V dropped 6 bases and J dropped 10; count of bases not matched to a gene: 9. The CDR3 extends over 14 amino acids. The CDR3 loop reads CASRTGTVSSPLHF. The DNA for the CDR3 is TGTGCCAGCAGGACCGGGACAGTATCCTCACCCCTCCACTTT.

This chain links TRBV28 with TRBJ2-2, with a weak D call TRBD2 (6 bases). Germline V CDR1 and CDR2: MDHEN, SYDVKM. This CDR3 is built from 16 residues. Deletions cut 3 bases from V and 6 bases from J, with 17 bases between. This CDR3 reads CASSLRSEGVAGELFF. The CDR3 DNA reads as TGTGCCAGCAGTTTGCGGTCGGAGGGAGTGGCCGGGGAGCTGTTTTTT.

CDR3 coding DNA: TGCGCCAGCAGCCACCCACAGGGGGTTGGGGACACTGAAGCTTTCTTT. This sequence encodes CASSHPQGVGDTEAFF. This rearrangement joins TRBV5-1 to TRBJ1-1; 8 bases line up with TRBD1. The CDR3 is made up of 16 amino acids. The V gene end was trimmed by 4 bases and the J gene end by 3 bases; junction bases not matched to a gene: 11. CDR1 is SGHRS and CDR2 is YFSETQ in the germline V gene.

Comment on this clone: One junction end does not reproduce the germline sequence, and a read error may be involved. The J gene is TRBJ2-2, the V gene TRBV7-6; 9 bases agree with TRBD1. Germline V gives CDR1 SGHVS, CDR2 FNYEAQ. The CDR3 is made up of 16 amino acids. The CDR3 sequence is CASSLAGQGNAGELFF. The CDR3 DNA reads as TGTGCCAGCAGCTTAGCCGGACAGGGGAACGCCGGGGAGCTGTTTTTT.

The chain couples TRBV7-9 to TRBJ1-5, with 7 bases matching TRBD1. The ends lost 4 bases at V and 7 bases at J; junction bases unmatched: 7. There are 14 residues in the CDR3. Germline V lookup: CDR1 SEHNR, CDR2 FQNEAQ (reference sequence). As DNA, the CDR3 is TGTGCCAGCAGCTCCGGGACAGAGGTACAGCCCCAGCATTTT. Encoded protein: CASSSGTEVQPQHF.

There are a few counts of this clone. The rearrangement links TRBV11-2 to TRBJ1-1; 7 nucleotides line up with TRBD1. This CDR3 region has 14 residues. The germline gives CDR1 SGHAT, CDR2 FQNNGV. Losses at the gene ends were 7 bases for V and 1 base for J; bases not matched to a gene: 6. CDR3 bases: TGTGCCAGCAACCTAGGGGGCGAGAACACTGAAGCTTTCTTT. Its protein is CASNLGGENTEAFF.

J is TRBJ1-2 and V is TRBV7-2; D is unclear. Germline values: CDR1 SGHTA, CDR2 FQGNSA. CDR3 length: 13 residues. The V and J ends lost 5 bases and 4 bases respectively, with 11 bases between them. CDR3 sequence: CASSPSLSYGYTF. DNA for the CDR3: TGTGCCAGCAGCCCAAGCCTCTCCTATGGCTACACCTTC.

For this clone: The sample carries other DNA sequences with the same CDR3. V is TRBV3-1 (or the pseudogene TRBV3-2) and J is TRBJ2-5, with TRBD1 matching over 7 bases. The CDR3 has 13 residues. The trim removed 1 base at V and 5 bases at J, leaving 1 base unmatched. Germline V CDR1 and CDR2: LGHDT, YNNKEL (reference sequence). CDR3: CASSQVRGETQYF. The DNA of the CDR3 is TGTGCCAGCAGCCAAGTCAGGGGGGAGACCCAGTACTTC.

The rearrangement joins TRBV6-1 to TRBJ1-5; tentatively, D is TRBD1 (5 bases). The germline gives CDR1 MNHNS, CDR2 SASEGT. The germline V and J ends were trimmed by 0 bases and 6 bases, with 12 bases remaining between them. There are 15 residues in the CDR3. This chain's CDR3 is CASSEAQGSGQPQHF. In DNA, the CDR3 is TGTGCCAGCAGTGAAGCCCAGGGTAGCGGTCAGCCCCAGCATTTT.

The chain combines TRBV6-7 with TRBJ1-2; a weak D match, TRBD1 (5 bases). TRBV6-7 is annotated as an ORF whose role is uncertain. Trimming cost V 8 bases and J 8 bases, with 9 bases left between them. The length of the CDR3 is 10 residues. CDR3 sequence reads: CASPQGGYTF. The CDR3, as DNA: TGTGCCAGCCCCCAGGGAGGCTACACCTTC.

This chain links TRBV14 with TRBJ1-1, with unresolved D. Germline V gene sequence: CDR1 SGHDN, CDR2 FVKESK. With 2 bases removed from V and 4 bases from J, the gap between germline ends came to 11 bases. This CDR3 has 14 amino acids. The CDR3 region is CASSQFLGSTEAFF. The CDR3, as DNA: TGTGCCAGCAGCCAATTCCTAGGTTCCACTGAAGCTTTCTTT. Full variable domain (remainder filled in from reference TRBV14 and TRBJ1-1): EAGVTQFPSHSVIEKGQTVTLRCDPISGHDNLYWYRRVMGKEIKFLLHFVKESKQDESGMPNNRFLAERTGGTYSTLKVQPAELEDSGVYFCASSQFLGSTEAFFGQGTRLTVV.

The chain joins TRBV18 to TRBJ2-3; 13 bases are a match to TRBD2. The V gene's germline CDR1 is KGHSH and CDR2 LQKENI. CDR3 length: 15 residues. V trimming: 3 bases; J trimming: 6 bases; junction bases outside the gene matches: 3. Written as DNA, the CDR3 is TGTGCCAGCTCACCGGGACTAGCGGGGTTGGATACGCAGTATTTT. Protein sequence: CASSPGLAGLDTQYF.

The rearrangement uses TRBV5-1 and TRBJ1-1; 7 bases are shared with TRBD1. The V gene's germline CDR1 is SGHRS and CDR2 YFSETQ. The CDR3 is 16 residues long. The ends lost 1 base at V and 1 base at J; junction bases unmatched: 7. As DNA, the CDR3 is TGCGCCAGCAGCTTGTCGATCGCAGGGGGGAACACTGAAGCTTTCTTT. It is translated as CASSLSIAGGNTEAFF.

CDR3 DNA sequence: TGTGCCAGCAGTTCCCCTGCACGGAATCAGCCCCAGCATTTT. It specifies CASSSPARNQPQHF. V usage is TRBV28 and J usage is TRBJ1-5; no reliable D call. This CDR3 contains 14 residues. V was cut by 4 bases and J by 4 bases, with 11 bases left in between. Germline V CDR1 and CDR2: MDHEN, SYDVKM.

This sequence joins TRBV7-9 and TRBJ2-7; the D gene is possibly TRBD2 (5 bases). The germline gives CDR1 SEHNR, CDR2 FQNEAQ (reference sequence). Between the trimmed V and J ends, which lost 5 bases and 5 bases, there was a span of 10 bases. The CDR3 runs to 12 residues. CDR3 amino acids: CASSLEGDEQYF. CDR3 DNA sequence: TGTGCCAGCAGCCTAGAGGGAGACGAGCAGTACTTC.

This chain uses TRBV6-1 with TRBJ1-1; no definite D call. Trimming took off 3 bases at V and 1 base at J, with 9 bases between the two ends. The germline gives CDR1 MNHNS, CDR2 SASEGT. The CDR3 is 14 amino acids. CDR3 nucleotides: TGTGCCAGCAGTGAGCTTCGGGGGAACACTGAAGCTTTCTTT. It is translated as CASSELRGNTEAFF.

J is TRBJ1-2 and V is TRBV4-3, with D perhaps matching TRBD1 (6 bases). Germline loops: CDR1 LGHNA, CDR2 YSLEER. V shed 0 bases and J shed 4 bases, with 12 bases lying between them. The CDR3 runs 15 residues. The chain's CDR3 is CASSQDAMDSYGYTF. The CDR3 region has the DNA TGCGCCAGCAGCCAAGATGCAATGGACAGCTATGGCTACACCTTC.

V and J are TRBV5-1 and TRBJ1-1, with D maybe TRBD1 (6 bases). This CDR3 spans 13 amino acids. The V end lost 4 bases, the J end lost 4 bases, and 11 bases lay between the germline ends. From germline, CDR1 is SGHRS and CDR2 YFSETQ. This chain's CDR3 is CASSPGQTTEAFF. The CDR3 DNA is TGCGCCAGCAGCCCAGGACAGACCACTGAAGCTTTCTTT.

The chain is built from TRBV10-2 and TRBJ1-1, with D maybe TRBD1 (5 bases). Germline V gene sequence: CDR1 WSHSY, CDR2 SAAADI. The CDR3 is 13 residues long. Trimming left V 6 bases short and J 4 bases short, with 12 bases between. CDR3 DNA: TGCGCCAGCAGCCCCGGGGGAGGCACTGAAGCTTTCTTT. Translated, it gives CASSPGGGTEAFF.

The V call is TRBV19, the J call TRBJ1-1; weak D call: TRBD1 (5 bases). The ends were cut back, 7 bases at V and 0 bases at J, with 15 bases in the middle. Germline lookup yields CDR1 LNHDA and CDR2 SQIVND (reference sequence). The length of the CDR3 is 15 residues. The CDR3 loop reads CASTIWGGLNTEAFF. In DNA, the CDR3 is TGTGCCAGTACCATATGGGGGGGGTTGAACACTGAAGCTTTCTTT.

The rearrangement links TRBV5-1 to TRBJ1-5; D possibly corresponds to TRBD1 (6 bases). There are 15 residues in the CDR3. Between the trimmed V and J ends, which lost 0 bases and 7 bases, there was a span of 14 bases. The germline CDR1 and CDR2 sequences are SGHRS and YFSETQ. The CDR3 coding sequence is TGCGCCAGCAGCTTGGGTCAGGGGTTGGGGCAGCCCCAGCATTTT. Its translation: CASSLGQGLGQPQHF.